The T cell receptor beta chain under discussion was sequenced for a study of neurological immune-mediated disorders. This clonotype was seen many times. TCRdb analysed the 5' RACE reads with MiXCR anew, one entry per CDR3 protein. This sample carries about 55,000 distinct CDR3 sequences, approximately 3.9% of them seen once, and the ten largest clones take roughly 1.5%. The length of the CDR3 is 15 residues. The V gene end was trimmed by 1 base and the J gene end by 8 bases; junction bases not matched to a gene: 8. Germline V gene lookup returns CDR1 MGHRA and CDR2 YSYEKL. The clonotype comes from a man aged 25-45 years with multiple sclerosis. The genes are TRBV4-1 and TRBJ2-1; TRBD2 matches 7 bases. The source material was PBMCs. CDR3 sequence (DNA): TGCGCCAGCAGCCAAGCTGGACTAGGGCAGGATGAGCAGTTCTTC. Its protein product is CASSQAGLGQDEQFF.